The rows below give T cell receptor beta chains drawn from one sample of a study of T-cell reconstitution after alpha-beta-depleted transplantation in children. TCRdb re-called the PCR reads with MiXCR, one entry per CDR3 protein. Among around 380,000 distinct CDR3 sequences listed, 11% were seen once. Sequencing was performed on PBMCs from the stem cell graft donor, taken from the stem cell graft. All receptors come from a human donor who donated a stem cell graft to a child with acute myeloid leukemia. The CDR3 runs from the conserved cysteine through the conserved F or W. The D gene is left open where the match is weak. The size field is filled for only some rows; it gives once, few, many or a size class.

D gene: TRBD2; V gene: TRBV12-3/TRBV12-4; J gene: TRBJ2-2; clone size: few; CDR3 protein: CASSFLAGGPTTGELFF; CDR3 DNA: TGTGCCAGCAGTTTCCTAGCGGGGGGGCCTACCACCGGGGAGCTGTTTTTT
D gene: TRBD1; V gene: TRBV5-1; J gene: TRBJ1-4; clone size: many; CDR3 protein: CASSSRTGGEKLFF; CDR3 DNA: TGCGCCAGCAGCTCGCGGACAGGGGGGGAAAAACTGTTTTTT
D gene: TRBD2; V gene: TRBV7-7; J gene: TRBJ2-2; clone size: many; CDR3 protein: CASTSSGRAGNTGELFF; CDR3 DNA: TGTGCTAGCACCTCTAGCGGGAGGGCCGGAAACACCGGGGAGCTGTTTTTT
D gene: NA; V gene: TRBV12-3/TRBV12-4; J gene: TRBJ1-1; clone size: NA; CDR3 protein: CTSSFRSGTNTEAFF; CDR3 DNA: TGTACCAGCAGTTTCAGGTCTGGGACGAACACTGAAGCTTTCTTT
D gene: NA; V gene: TRBV10-3; J gene: TRBJ1-1; clone size: NA; CDR3 protein: CAISDPDLVYTEAFF; CDR3 DNA: TGTGCCATCAGTGACCCCGATCTCGTATACACTGAAGCTTTCTTT
D gene: NA; V gene: TRBV12-3/TRBV12-4; J gene: TRBJ2-4; clone size: few; CDR3 protein: CASSFGTTTTKNIQYF; CDR3 DNA: TGTGCCAGCAGTTTCGGGACAACAACTACCAAAAACATTCAGTACTTC
D gene: TRBD2; V gene: TRBV9; J gene: TRBJ2-7; clone size: NA; CDR3 protein: CASSVAPPGVAGGVYEQYF; CDR3 DNA: TGTGCCAGCAGCGTAGCTCCCCCAGGGGTAGCGGGGGGGGTCTACGAGCAGTACTTC
D gene: NA; V gene: TRBV10-2; J gene: TRBJ1-5; clone size: few; CDR3 protein: CASRPGGSDNNQPQHF; CDR3 DNA: TGCGCCAGCAGGCCAGGCGGCAGCGATAACAATCAGCCCCAGCATTTT
D gene: NA; V gene: TRBV6-5; J gene: TRBJ1-5; clone size: NA; CDR3 protein: CASSPVRASNQPQHF; CDR3 DNA: TGTGCCAGCAGCCCCGTGCGTGCTAGCAATCAGCCCCAGCATTTT
D gene: TRBD2; V gene: TRBV24-1; J gene: TRBJ2-1; clone size: few; CDR3 protein: CATSDHSGGSYNEQFF; CDR3 DNA: TGTGCCACCAGTGATCATAGCGGGGGCTCCTACAATGAGCAGTTCTTC
D gene: TRBD1; V gene: TRBV30; J gene: TRBJ2-1; clone size: NA; CDR3 protein: CAWSRGTGWLDEQFF; CDR3 DNA: TGTGCCTGGAGCCGGGGGACAGGGTGGCTCGATGAGCAGTTCTTC
D gene: NA; V gene: TRBV7-2; J gene: TRBJ1-3; clone size: NA; CDR3 protein: CASSLGRIGNTIYF; CDR3 DNA: TGTGCCAGCAGCTTAGGGCGGATTGGAAACACCATATATTTT
D gene: TRBD2; V gene: TRBV5-1; J gene: TRBJ2-1; clone size: few; CDR3 protein: CASSLERGPTYNEQFF; CDR3 DNA: TGCGCCAGCAGCTTGGAGCGGGGGCCGACCTACAATGAGCAGTTCTTC
D gene: NA; V gene: TRBV27; J gene: TRBJ2-4; clone size: NA; CDR3 protein: CASTTESEGDKNIQYF; CDR3 DNA: TGTGCCAGCACCACAGAGTCGGAGGGGGACAAAAACATTCAGTACTTC
D gene: TRBD2; V gene: TRBV27; J gene: TRBJ2-3; clone size: NA; CDR3 protein: CASSAWTSGRVASTDTQYF; CDR3 DNA: TGTGCCAGCAGTGCCTGGACTAGCGGACGTGTGGCTAGCACAGATACGCAGTATTTT
D gene: TRBD2; V gene: TRBV20-1; J gene: TRBJ2-1; clone size: NA; CDR3 protein: CSARAGGPADEQFF; CDR3 DNA: TGCAGTGCCCGTGCGGGAGGCCCCGCGGACGAGCAGTTCTTC
D gene: NA; V gene: TRBV5-1; J gene: TRBJ1-5; clone size: many; CDR3 protein: CASSLVPGQPQHF; CDR3 DNA: TGCGCCAGCAGCTTGGTGCCTGGTCAGCCCCAGCATTTT
D gene: TRBD2; V gene: TRBV5-1; J gene: TRBJ2-1; clone size: NA; CDR3 protein: CASSFYHGLAENYNEQFF; CDR3 DNA: TGCGCCAGCAGCTTCTATCACGGACTAGCGGAAAACTACAATGAGCAGTTCTTC
D gene: NA; V gene: TRBV12-3/TRBV12-4; J gene: TRBJ2-6; clone size: few; CDR3 protein: CASIKTAGANVLTF; CDR3 DNA: TGTGCCAGCATAAAGACGGCTGGGGCCAACGTCCTGACTTTC
D gene: NA; V gene: TRBV3-1; J gene: TRBJ1-1; clone size: NA; CDR3 protein: CASSQELTSNTEAFF; CDR3 DNA: TGTGCCAGCAGCCAAGAGTTGACTTCGAACACTGAAGCTTTCTTT
D gene: NA; V gene: TRBV7-2; J gene: TRBJ2-3; clone size: many; CDR3 protein: CASSFSYQSTDTQYF; CDR3 DNA: TGTGCCAGCAGCTTTTCATACCAAAGCACAGATACGCAGTATTTT
D gene: NA; V gene: TRBV6-5; J gene: TRBJ1-5; clone size: NA; CDR3 protein: CASSSDPDFNQPQHF; CDR3 DNA: TGTGCCAGCAGTTCCGACCCGGATTTCAATCAGCCCCAGCATTTT
D gene: TRBD2; V gene: TRBV6-5; J gene: TRBJ2-3; clone size: NA; CDR3 protein: CASSYFSSGGVSTDTQYF; CDR3 DNA: TGTGCCAGCAGTTACTTTTCTAGCGGGGGGGTTTCCACAGATACGCAGTATTTT
D gene: NA; V gene: TRBV29-1; J gene: TRBJ2-6; clone size: many; CDR3 protein: CSVEESGANVLTF; CDR3 DNA: TGCAGCGTTGAGGAGTCTGGGGCCAACGTCCTGACTTTC
D gene: NA; V gene: TRBV5-1; J gene: TRBJ2-1; clone size: few; CDR3 protein: CASSLDGTPTNEQFF; CDR3 DNA: TGCGCCAGCAGCTTGGACGGGACTCCGACCAATGAGCAGTTCTTC
D gene: TRBD2; V gene: TRBV29-1; J gene: TRBJ2-1; clone size: few; CDR3 protein: CSVGTSGGLNEQFF; CDR3 DNA: TGCAGCGTTGGGACTAGCGGGGGCCTCAATGAGCAGTTCTTC
D gene: NA; V gene: TRBV7-2; J gene: TRBJ2-3; clone size: many; CDR3 protein: CASSLGGIHTQYF; CDR3 DNA: TGTGCCAGCAGCTTAGGCGGGATCCATACGCAGTATTTT
D gene: NA; V gene: TRBV29-1; J gene: TRBJ2-3; clone size: NA; CDR3 protein: CSGSKGTDTQYF; CDR3 DNA: TGCAGCGGATCGAAAGGCACAGATACGCAGTATTTT
D gene: NA; V gene: TRBV5-1; J gene: TRBJ2-6; clone size: few; CDR3 protein: CASSPDVQGTGANVLTF; CDR3 DNA: TGCGCCAGCAGCCCTGACGTTCAGGGGACTGGGGCCAACGTCCTGACTTTC
D gene: NA; V gene: TRBV4-1; J gene: TRBJ2-5; clone size: many; CDR3 protein: CASSQEGSDQETQYF; CDR3 DNA: TGCGCCAGCAGCCAAGAGGGTAGCGATCAAGAGACCCAGTACTTC
D gene: TRBD2; V gene: TRBV24-1; J gene: TRBJ2-3; clone size: few; CDR3 protein: CATSDWTSGTDTQYF; CDR3 DNA: TGTGCCACCAGTGACTGGACTAGCGGCACAGATACGCAGTATTTT